This T cell receptor beta chain was identified during a study of cytomegalovirus exposure and HLA in healthy donors. Study conclusions and caveats: A later analysis showed TCR association rates differing by HLA locus, peaking at DRB1 and lowest at HLA-C. A later analysis reportedly found that, within productive TCRs, an Asian-associated ancestry cluster had fewer N-insertions than the mean observed across the approximately 600 donors.

Use of 60 Vbeta and 13 Jbeta primers characterized the PCR. Produced via immunoSEQ multiplex PCR; TCRdb's table is partial and in-frame only. The sample comprises roughly 140,000 clones, 80% of which are singletons, and around 4.3% rests with the top ten. Turning to this clone: The antigen is not known.

The CDR3 has 15 residues. V lost 3 bases, J lost 3 bases, and 5 bases stayed unmatched. Germline V gives CDR1 SGDLS, CDR2 YYNGEE. The chain uses TRBV9 and TRBJ1-3; 8 nucleotides line up with TRBD1. This TCR was sampled from a middle-aged man in good health and CMV-seronegative. Sample: PBMCs. The chain's CDR3 is CASSAQGANGNTIYF. CDR3 sequence (DNA): TGTGCCAGCAGCGCCCAGGGGGCGAATGGAAACACCATATATTTT.